These 9 T cell receptor beta chains were sequenced from one sample in a study of T cell changes during pregnancy in multiple sclerosis. This table comes from immunoSEQ multiplex PCR, and its TCRdb copy is limited to in-frame clones, with some not included. This sample yields around 58,000 clones, of which about 90% are seen a single time; about 0.5% belongs to the top ten. The source material was CD4+ T cells from peripheral blood mononuclear cells, sampled after pregnancy. The receptors were sampled from a female donor in good health, enrolled as a control in a pregnancy study.

The chain has TRBV7-9 and TRBJ2-1; the D gene is possibly TRBD1 (6 bases). The V end was cut by 4 bases, the J end by 3 bases, with 10 bases between. The CDR3 is made up of 14 amino acids. Germline CDR1 and CDR2: SEHNR and FQNEAQ (reference sequence). The CDR3 DNA reads TGTGCCAGCAGCTCCCTACAGGGCTACAATGAGCAGTTCTTC. Translating it yields CASSSLQGYNEQFF.

In its sample, this clone was seen once. The V call is TRBV25-1, the J call TRBJ2-1, with a tentative D call TRBD1 (5 bases). V was cut by 1 base and J by 4 bases, with 11 bases left in between. The CDR3 has 15 amino acids. Germline V CDR1 and CDR2: MGHDK, SYGVNS. The CDR3 DNA sequence: TGTGCCAGCAGTGAATCCAGGGATGGATACAATGAGCAGTTCTTC. This encodes CASSESRDGYNEQFF.

The CDR3 here is CASSLATGVGQETQYF. The CDR3 bases are TGCGCCAGCAGCTTAGCCACAGGGGTTGGCCAAGAGACCCAGTACTTC. The chain carries TRBV5-1 and TRBJ2-5, with 7 bases matching TRBD1. Germline CDR1 reads SGHRS; CDR2 reads YFSETQ. Trimming removed 2 bases from V and 1 base from J; junction bases left unmatched: 8. The CDR3 totals 16 residues.

V gene TRBV5-1 combines with J gene TRBJ2-1, with 8 nucleotides matching TRBD2. The CDR3 loop spans 16 amino acids. CDR1 SGHRS and CDR2 YFSETQ come from the germline V gene. J was trimmed by 6 bases and V by 4 bases; bases with no gene match: 12. CDR3 protein: CASSVLPGGPGNEQFF. DNA for the CDR3: TGCGCCAGCAGCGTACTCCCGGGGGGGCCTGGCAATGAGCAGTTCTTC. The complete variable domain, with remaining parts taken from reference TRBV5-1 and TRBJ2-1, reads KAGVTQTPRYLIKTRGQQVTLSCSPISGHRSVSWYQQTPGQGLQFLFEYFSETQRNKGNFPGRFSGRQFSNSRSEMNVSTLELGDSALYLCASSVLPGGPGNEQFFGPGTRLTVL.

V gene TRBV6-1 combines with J gene TRBJ1-2, with D hard to call. V gave up 6 bases and J gave up 2 bases, with 13 bases separating them. The CDR3 sequence is 14 residues long. Per germline, CDR1 MNHNS and CDR2 SASEGT. CDR3 protein: CASRPRGGNYGYTF. The CDR3 bases are TGTGCCAGCAGGCCCCGGGGAGGGAACTATGGCTACACCTTC.

The gene calls are TRBV7-8 and TRBJ1-1; 7 bases align to TRBD1. The CDR3 length is 15 residues. J lost 1 base, V lost 1 base, and 3 bases had no gene match. Germline V gene lookup returns CDR1 SGHVS and CDR2 FQNEAQ. This CDR3 is CASSLVRQGNTEAFF. In DNA form, the CDR3 reads TGTGCCAGCAGCTTAGTCAGACAGGGGAACACTGAAGCTTTCTTT.

CDR3 region: CASSAQNMHGYTF. In DNA, the CDR3 is TGTGCCAGCAGCGCCCAGAATATGCATGGCTACACCTTC. The genes are TRBV7-2 and TRBJ1-2; no reliable D call. This CDR3 has 13 amino acids. Trimming stripped 5 bases from V and 6 bases from J, with 13 bases between. Germline CDR1 is SGHTA and CDR2 is FQGNSA. The full variable domain, with the rest looked up from reference TRBV7-2 and TRBJ1-2, is GAGVSQSPSNKVTEKGKDVELRCDPISGHTALYWYRQSLGQGLEFLIYFQGNSAPDKSGLPSDRFSAERTGGSVSTLTIQRTQQEDSAVYLCASSAQNMHGYTFGSGTRLTVV.

The chain employs TRBV27 and TRBJ1-4; possible D gene TRBD1, 5 bases. Trimming shortened V by 5 bases and J by 7 bases, and 17 bases separated the two germline ends. Germline loops: CDR1 MNHEY, CDR2 SMNVEV (reference sequence). There are 15 residues in the CDR3. The CDR3 loop is CASSARTGGSEKLFF. In nucleotides, the CDR3 is TGTGCCAGCAGTGCGCGGACGGGGGGGAGTGAAAAACTGTTTTTT.

This clone was counted a single time. The chain has TRBV5-8 and TRBJ1-5; the D is unclear. The CDR3 runs 13 residues. V dropped 0 bases and J dropped 3 bases, with 4 bases sitting between them. Germline assignment: CDR1 SGHTS and CDR2 YDEGEE. CDR3 amino acids: CASSLVVNQPQHF. DNA for the CDR3: TGTGCCAGCAGCTTGGTAGTCAATCAGCCCCAGCATTTT.